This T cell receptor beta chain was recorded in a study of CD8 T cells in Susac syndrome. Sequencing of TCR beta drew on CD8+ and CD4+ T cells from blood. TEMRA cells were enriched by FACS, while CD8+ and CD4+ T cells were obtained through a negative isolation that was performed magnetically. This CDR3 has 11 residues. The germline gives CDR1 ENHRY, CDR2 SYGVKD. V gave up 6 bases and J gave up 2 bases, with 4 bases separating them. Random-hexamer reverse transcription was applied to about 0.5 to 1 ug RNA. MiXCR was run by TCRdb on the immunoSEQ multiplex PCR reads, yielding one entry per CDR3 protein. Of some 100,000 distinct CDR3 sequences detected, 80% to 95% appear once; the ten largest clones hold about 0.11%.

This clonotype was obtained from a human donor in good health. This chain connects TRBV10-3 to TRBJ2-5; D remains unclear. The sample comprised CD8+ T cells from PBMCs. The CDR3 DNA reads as TGTGCCATCAGGGAGCAAGAGACCCAGTACTTC. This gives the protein CAIREQETQYF.